This T cell receptor beta chain comes out of a study of vaccination effects on CD4 cells after COVID-19. Study-wide points: Few convalescent patients, and no early post-infection timepoints, were available to the study. In the late period after vaccination, infection- and vaccine-induced clones contracted markedly.

The CDR3 spans 15 residues. Germline CDR1 reads LNHDA; CDR2 reads SQIVND (reference sequence). With 4 bases clipped from V and 5 bases from J, the junction kept 5 bases outside the gene matches. Pools of viral peptides were used by the ViraFEST assay to expand antigen-specific CD4+ T cells ahead of sequencing. Following 10 days of culture, CD4+ T cells were isolated. It was two doses of either the BNT162b2 or mRNA-1273 vaccine that participants received. The healthy vaccine recipients, who had no prior SARS-CoV-2 infection, showed negative nucleocapsid antibodies. On both days 3 and 7, half of the culture medium was replaced with IL-2 medium. For this clone: The antigen is not known.

Profiling relied on immunoSEQ multiplex PCR, and the TCRdb table lists in-frame clones only, not all of them. The repertoire holds about 80,000 clones, under 80% seen once, with more than 0.95% in the top ten. This sequence was found in a human donor who received a COVID-19 vaccine. This rearrangement joins TRBV19 to TRBJ2-5; 12 nucleotides line up with TRBD2. Sequencing was performed on CD4+ T cells from PBMCs cultured with HCoV-OC43 spike peptides, taken after COVID-19 vaccination. Documented subset: HCoV-OC43 spike overlapping peptide pool stimulation. The CDR3 nucleotides are TGTGCCAGTAGTACTCTAGCGGGGGGGCAGGAGACCCAGTACTTC. Its protein product is CASSTLAGGQETQYF.